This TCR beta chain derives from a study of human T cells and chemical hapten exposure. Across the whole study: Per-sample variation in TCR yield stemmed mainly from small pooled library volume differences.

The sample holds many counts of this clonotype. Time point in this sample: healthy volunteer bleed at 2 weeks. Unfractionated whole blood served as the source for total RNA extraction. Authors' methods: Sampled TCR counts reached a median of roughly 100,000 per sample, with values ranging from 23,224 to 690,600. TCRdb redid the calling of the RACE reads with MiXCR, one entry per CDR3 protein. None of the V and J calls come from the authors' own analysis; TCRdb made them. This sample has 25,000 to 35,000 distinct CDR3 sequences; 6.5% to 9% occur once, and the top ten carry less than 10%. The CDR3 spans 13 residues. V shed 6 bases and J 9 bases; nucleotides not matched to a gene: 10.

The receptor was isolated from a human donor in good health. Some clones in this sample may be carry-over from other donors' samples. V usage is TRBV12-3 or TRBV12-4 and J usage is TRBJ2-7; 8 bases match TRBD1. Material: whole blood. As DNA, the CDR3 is TGTGCCAGCAGGGACAGGGACCTACGAGGGCAGTACTTC. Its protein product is CASRDRDLRGQYF.